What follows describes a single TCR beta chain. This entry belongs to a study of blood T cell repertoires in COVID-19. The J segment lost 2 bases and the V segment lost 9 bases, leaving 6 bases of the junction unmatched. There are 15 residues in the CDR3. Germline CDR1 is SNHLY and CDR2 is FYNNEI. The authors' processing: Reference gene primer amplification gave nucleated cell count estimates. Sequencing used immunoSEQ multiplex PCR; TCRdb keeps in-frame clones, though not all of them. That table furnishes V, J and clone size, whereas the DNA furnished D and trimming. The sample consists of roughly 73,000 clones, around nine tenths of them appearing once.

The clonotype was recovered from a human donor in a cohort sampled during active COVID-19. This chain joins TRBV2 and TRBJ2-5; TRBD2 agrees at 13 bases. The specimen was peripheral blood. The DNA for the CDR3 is TGTGCCAGAGGGACTAGCGGGATGAGGCAAGAGACCCAGTACTTC. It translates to CARGTSGMRQETQYF.